This T cell receptor (beta chain) comes out of a study of molecular identifiers for immune sequencing clone quantification. The CDR3 sequence is 16 residues long. Germline values: CDR1 MNHNS, CDR2 SASEGT. The ends were cut back, 0 bases at V and 6 bases at J, with 15 bases in the middle. TCR libraries were built in bulk with a published protocol and specific TCR primers. MiXCR, applied by TCRdb to the PCR reads, yields one record per CDR3 protein. The data contain some 650,000 distinct CDR3 sequences, about 20% of them singletons. Study-wide results and caveats: Clones of above 20 RNA copies carried over 99% of effector molecules; in naive cells they carried under 1%.

This clonotype was detected only once. Its cognate antigen is unknown. This sequence may be a read error, since a much larger clone differs from it by one base. What was sequenced was naive CD8+ T cells from blood, with Jurkat cell RNA spiked in. Subset meaning: FACS-sorted CD8+CD4-CCR7+CD45RA+ naive T cells. This TCR derives from a human donor in good health. Some libraries in this study had Jurkat cell RNA spiked in. V and J are TRBV6-1 and TRBJ1-5; no clear D. Written as DNA, the CDR3 is TGTGCCAGCAGTGAAGCTGCCGACTATCCTGGTCAGCCCCAGCATTTT. Residues: CASSEAADYPGQPQHF.